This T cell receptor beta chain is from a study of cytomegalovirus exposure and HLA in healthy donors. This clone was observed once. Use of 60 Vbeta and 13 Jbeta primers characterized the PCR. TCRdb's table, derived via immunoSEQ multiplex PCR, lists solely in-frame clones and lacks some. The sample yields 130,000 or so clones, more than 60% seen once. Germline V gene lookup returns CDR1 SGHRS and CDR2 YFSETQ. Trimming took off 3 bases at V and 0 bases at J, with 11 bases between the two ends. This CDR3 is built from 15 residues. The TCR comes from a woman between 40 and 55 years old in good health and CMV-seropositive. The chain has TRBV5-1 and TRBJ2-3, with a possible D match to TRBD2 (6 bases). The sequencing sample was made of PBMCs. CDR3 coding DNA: TGCGCCAGCAGCTCTGGGACTTTTAGCACAGATACGCAGTATTTT. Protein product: CASSSGTFSTDTQYF. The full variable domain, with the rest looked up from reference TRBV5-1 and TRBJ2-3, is KAGVTQTPRYLIKTRGQQVTLSCSPISGHRSVSWYQQTPGQGLQFLFEYFSETQRNKGNFPGRFSGRQFSNSRSEMNVSTLELGDSALYLCASSSGTFSTDTQYFGPGTRLTVL.